This TCR beta chain came from a study of blood T cell repertoires in COVID-19. On the study more broadly: Researchers got acute and convalescent COVID-19 samples from the United States, Italy and Spain. Nucleic acid was either cDNA or gDNA, and it came from T cells, B-cell-depleted T cells, or PBMCs.

Seattle patient enrollment occurred during active infection, with longitudinal follow-up thereafter. CDR1 is SSHAT, CDR2 FNYEAQ, per germline (reference sequence). After removal of 5 bases from V and 3 bases from J, the junction contained 11 bases not matched to a gene. CDR3 length: 18 residues. This table comes from immunoSEQ multiplex PCR, and its TCRdb copy is limited to in-frame clones, with some not included. Here the sample spans roughly 200,000 clones, about 83% being singletons. Sequenced input: peripheral blood. The V and J genes are TRBV7-7 and TRBJ2-5, with 14 positions matching TRBD2. This clonotype originated in a woman aged 30 to 39 with COVID-19, enrolled during active disease. CDR3 residues: CASSPLTSGRAGEETQYF. The CDR3 nucleotides are TGTGCCAGCAGCCCCCTGACTAGCGGGAGGGCAGGAGAAGAGACCCAGTACTTC.